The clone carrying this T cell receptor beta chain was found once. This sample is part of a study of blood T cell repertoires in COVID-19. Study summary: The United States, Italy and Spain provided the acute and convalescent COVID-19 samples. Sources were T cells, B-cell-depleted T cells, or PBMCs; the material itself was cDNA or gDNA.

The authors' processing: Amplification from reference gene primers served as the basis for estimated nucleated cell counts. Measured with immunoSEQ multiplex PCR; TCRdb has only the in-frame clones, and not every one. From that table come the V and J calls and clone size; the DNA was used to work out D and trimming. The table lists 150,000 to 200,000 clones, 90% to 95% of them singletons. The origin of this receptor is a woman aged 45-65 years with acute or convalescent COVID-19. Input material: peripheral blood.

In DNA form, the CDR3 reads TGCAGCGTCATGACAGGGGACTACTATGGCTACACCTTC. Translated: CSVMTGDYYGYTF. This rearrangement joins TRBV29-1 to TRBJ1-2; 8 nucleotides agree with TRBD1. Germline V CDR1 and CDR2: SQVTM, ANQGSEA. The CDR3 runs 13 residues. Unmatched junction bases numbered 6, after V lost 6 bases and J lost 3 bases.